This entry concerns a single TCR beta chain. The antigen is unknown. The CDR3 sequence is 15 residues long. Trimming left V 4 bases short and J 0 bases short, with 13 bases between. In germline, CDR1 is SGHDT, CDR2 YYEEEE. These data originate in a study of T cell responses to AZD1222 COVID-19 vaccine. Study-wide results and limits: Repertoires in all cases were sampled only once the peak T cell response had passed. Regions 160-218 and 743-854 held dominance among vaccine-associated CD4 TCRs, which spanned spike. At baseline, seropositivity was found in only a handful of AZD1222 recipients.

TCRdb's table, derived via immunoSEQ multiplex PCR, lists solely in-frame clones and lacks some. This table has 100,000 to 150,000 clones, approximately 88% appearing once. The sample here was peripheral blood, taken on day 0 of AZD1222 vaccination. The clonotype originates from an adult in good health. The rearrangement uses TRBV5-6 and TRBJ2-5; D possibly corresponds to TRBD1 (5 bases). CDR3 bases: TGTGCCAGCAGCACCCCAGGGCCGTACCAAGAGACCCAGTACTTC. It codes for CASSTPGPYQETQYF.